This entry concerns a single T cell receptor beta chain. Antigen unknown. This specimen belongs to a study of a mutant IDH1 vaccine in newly diagnosed glioma. Study-level background: Beforehand, treatment had been radiotherapy, temozolomide, or both; the majority received both.

The V gene's germline CDR1 is SNHLY and CDR2 FYNNEI. This CDR3 region has 14 residues. Between the trimmed V and J ends, which lost 2 bases and 2 bases, there was a span of 9 bases. Time point denoted: week 47, end of study. Vaccination comprised doses that each held 300 ug of mutant IDH1 20-mer peptide, plus topical imiquimod. Measured with immunoSEQ multiplex PCR; TCRdb has only the in-frame clones, and not every one. The data contain 56,000 or so clones, roughly 75% of them singletons. Sequencing was performed on PBMCs, taken from a glioma patient whose treatment included an IDH1 peptide vaccine. The chain couples TRBV2 to TRBJ1-1, with D unclear. This receptor was identified in a man aged 45-65 years with glioma. CDR3 residues: CASSEQRANTEAFF. For the CDR3, the DNA is TGTGCCAGCAGTGAACAAAGGGCTAACACTGAAGCTTTCTTT. Full variable domain (rest looked up from reference TRBV2 and TRBJ1-1): EPEVTQTPSHQVTQMGQEVILRCVPISNHLYFYWYRQILGQKVEFLVSFYNNEISEKSEIFDDQFSVERPDGSNFTLKIRSTKLEDSAMYFCASSEQRANTEAFFGQGTRLTVV.